This T cell receptor (beta chain) was recorded in a study of blood T cell repertoires in COVID-19. Whole-study context: The United States, Italy and Spain provided the acute and convalescent COVID-19 samples. T cells, B-cell-depleted T cells, or PBMCs supplied cDNA or gDNA.

TCRdb's copy holds only in-frame clones and misses some; the assay was immunoSEQ multiplex PCR. Found here are 9,500 to 10,000 clones, around 77% of them singletons; the top ten hold over 30%. From germline, CDR1 is MNHEY and CDR2 SVGAGI. With 0 bases clipped from V and 4 bases from J, the junction kept 8 bases outside the gene matches. CDR3 length equals 16 residues. The table lists this clone with a count of one. The chain is built from TRBV6-5 and TRBJ1-2; the match to TRBD1 covers 7 bases. The TCR originated in a human donor in a cohort sampled during active COVID-19. Sequencing was performed on peripheral blood. CDR3 bases: TGTGCCAGCAGTTACTCATACGGGACAGACCGCTATGGCTACACCTTC. Protein: CASSYSYGTDRYGYTF.